The subject of this entry is one T cell receptor (beta chain). Per the study methods: Researchers report that nucleated cell counts were estimated from reference gene primer amplification. The method was immunoSEQ multiplex PCR; TCRdb's version includes in-frame clones alone and lacks a portion of them. That table furnishes V, J and clone size, whereas the DNA furnished D and trimming. The table includes 200,000 to 300,000 clones, almost 85% detected once. The data originate from a study of blood T cell repertoires in COVID-19. In the study overall: Donors in the United States, Italy and Spain gave samples during acute or convalescent COVID-19. From T cells, B-cell-depleted T cells, or PBMCs came the material, which was cDNA or gDNA.

The germline CDR1 and CDR2 sequences are LNHDA and SQIVND (reference sequence). The CDR3 runs 15 residues. The ends were cut back, 4 bases at V and 5 bases at J, with 17 bases in the middle. The source is an elderly woman with acute or convalescent COVID-19. The sequenced material came from peripheral blood. This chain links TRBV19 with TRBJ2-5; D might be TRBD1 (6 bases). The CDR3 coding sequence is TGTGCCAGTAGTACCCTGCAGGGGCGTTGGGAGACCCAGTACTTC. Amino acid sequence: CASSTLQGRWETQYF.